The present TCR beta chain was sequenced within a study of shared clonotypes between healthy human individuals. Sequenced by immunoSEQ multiplex PCR; TCRdb stores in-frame clones only, minus some. This table has 2 million to 2.5 million clones, roughly 90% appearing once. There are 15 residues in the CDR3. V shed 6 bases and J 2 bases; nucleotides not matched to a gene: 12. CDR1 is SQVTM and CDR2 is ANQGSEA in the germline V gene. The clonotype comes from a man between 18 and 35 years old in good health. Some clones in this sample may be carry-over from other donors' samples. The source material was naive CD4+ T cells from PBMCs. The sample's subset: CD45RA+ positively selected. This chain joins TRBV29-1 and TRBJ2-5; TRBD2 agrees at 7 bases. CDR3 residues: CSVSGFSGWQETQYF. The CDR3, as DNA: TGCAGCGTCTCCGGGTTTAGCGGGTGGCAAGAGACCCAGTACTTC.